The clone carrying this TCR beta chain was counted only a few times. The data were taken from a study of beta chain features in type 1 diabetes. About the study: Researchers looked at fewer than 110 million sorted cells across all samples.

Germline values: CDR1 GTSNPN, CDR2 SVGIG (reference sequence). Between the trimmed V and J ends, which lost 1 base and 2 bases, there was a span of 2 bases. This CDR3 is 12 amino acids long. As every portion of the isolated RNA was reverse transcribed, the sequencing read expressed TCRB transcripts. The assay was immunoSEQ multiplex PCR, and TCRdb's table has in-frame clones only and misses some. The table has hundreds of thousands of clones, more than 11% seen once. CD4+ naive, central memory, regulatory and stem cell-like memory cells were sorted via CD45RO/CCR7/CD25/CD127/CD95/CD27. The rearrangement joins TRBV30 to TRBJ2-2; D gene ambiguous. The sequence was collected from a man aged 25 to 45 in good health. Sequencing was performed on naive CD4+ T cells from blood. The CDR3 is CAWSANTGELFF. CDR3 DNA: TGTGCCTGGAGTGCCAACACCGGGGAGCTGTTTTTT.